A single TCR beta chain is shown here with its context. Its antigen is undetermined. The sample comes from a study of shared clonotypes between healthy human individuals. In the authors' methods: Filtering differed for immunoSEQ, which gave only junction sequences without quality scores. The protocol was immunoSEQ multiplex PCR, while the TCRdb copy is restricted to in-frame clones and leaves out a portion. V, J and clone size derive from that table, while D and trimming were established from the DNA sequence. The sample includes roughly 810,000 clones, 90% to 98% of them seen just once. As defined, naive CD8 cells were CD45RO-negative and positively selected for CCR7, with terminally differentiated effector memory CD45RA+ cells excluded. The CDR3 runs to 17 residues. J gave up 9 bases and V 0 bases, and 12 bases lay outside the gene matches. Germline lookup yields CDR1 SGHRS and CDR2 YFSETQ. Overall study results and limits: All-four-donor shared clonotypes had higher generation probabilities than non-shared clonotypes did. Naive CD4 clonotypes overlapped across several donors at around 4.8%.

The receptor comes from a man aged 25 to 45 in good health. Sequencing was performed on naive CD8+ T cells sorted from blood. The chain is built from TRBV5-1 and TRBJ2-1, with 10 positions matching TRBD2. The CDR3 bases are TGCGCCAGCAGCTTGGCCTATCCCCTAGCGGGAGAAGTTGAGCAGTTCTTC. Translated, it gives CASSLAYPLAGEVEQFF.